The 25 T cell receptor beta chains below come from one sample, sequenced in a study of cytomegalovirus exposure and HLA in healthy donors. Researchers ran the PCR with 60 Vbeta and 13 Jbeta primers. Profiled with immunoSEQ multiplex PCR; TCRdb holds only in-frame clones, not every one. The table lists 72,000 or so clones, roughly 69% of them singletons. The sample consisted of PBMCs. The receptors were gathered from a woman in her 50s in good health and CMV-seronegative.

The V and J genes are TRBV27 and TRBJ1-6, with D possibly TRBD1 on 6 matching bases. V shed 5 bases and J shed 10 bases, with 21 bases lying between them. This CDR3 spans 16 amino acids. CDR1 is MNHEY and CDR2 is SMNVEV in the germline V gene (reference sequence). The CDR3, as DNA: TGTGCCAGCAGTCCCTACCCGAAACAGGGCCGCTCACCCCTCCACTTT. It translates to CASSPYPKQGRSPLHF.

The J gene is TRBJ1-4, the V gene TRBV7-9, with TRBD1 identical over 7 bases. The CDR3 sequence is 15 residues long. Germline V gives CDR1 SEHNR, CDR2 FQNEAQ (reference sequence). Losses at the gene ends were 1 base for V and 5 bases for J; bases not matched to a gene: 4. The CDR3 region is CASSLGQGLNEKLFF. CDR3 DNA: TGTGCCAGCAGCTTAGGACAGGGCCTAAATGAAAAACTGTTTTTT.

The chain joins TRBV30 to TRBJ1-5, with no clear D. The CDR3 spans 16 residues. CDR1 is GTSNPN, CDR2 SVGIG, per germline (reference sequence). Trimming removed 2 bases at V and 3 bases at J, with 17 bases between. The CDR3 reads CAWSSREGFTNQPQHF. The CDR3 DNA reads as TGTGCCTGGAGTTCACGGGAGGGCTTTACCAATCAGCCCCAGCATTTT.

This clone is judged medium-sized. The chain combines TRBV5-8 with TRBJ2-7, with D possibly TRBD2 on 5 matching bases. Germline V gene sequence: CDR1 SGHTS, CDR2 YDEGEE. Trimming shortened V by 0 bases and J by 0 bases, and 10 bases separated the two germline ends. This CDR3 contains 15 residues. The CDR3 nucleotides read TGTGCCAGCAGCTTGGGAGCGGATAGCTCCTACGAGCAGTACTTC. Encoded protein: CASSLGADSSYEQYF. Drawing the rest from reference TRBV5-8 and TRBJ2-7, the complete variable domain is EAGVTQSPTHLIKTRGQQATLRCSPISGHTSVYWYQQALGLGLQFLLWYDEGEERNRGNFPPRFSGRQFPNYSSELNVNALELEDSALYLCASSLGADSSYEQYFGPGTRLTVT.

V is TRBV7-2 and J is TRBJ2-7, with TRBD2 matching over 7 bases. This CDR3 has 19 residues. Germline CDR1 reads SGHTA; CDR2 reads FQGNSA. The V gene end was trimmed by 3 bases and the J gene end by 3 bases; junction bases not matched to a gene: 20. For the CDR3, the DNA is TGTGCCAGCAGCTTTGAGGGAGGGCCTGCATCCTTCCAAAACTACGAGCAGTACTTC. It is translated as CASSFEGGPASFQNYEQYF.

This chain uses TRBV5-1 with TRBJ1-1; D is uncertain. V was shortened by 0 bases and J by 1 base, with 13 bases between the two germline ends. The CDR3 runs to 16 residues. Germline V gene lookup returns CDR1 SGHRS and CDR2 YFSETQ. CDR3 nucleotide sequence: TGCGCCAGCAGCTTGGACGGACTGAAGGGGAACACTGAAGCTTTCTTT. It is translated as CASSLDGLKGNTEAFF.

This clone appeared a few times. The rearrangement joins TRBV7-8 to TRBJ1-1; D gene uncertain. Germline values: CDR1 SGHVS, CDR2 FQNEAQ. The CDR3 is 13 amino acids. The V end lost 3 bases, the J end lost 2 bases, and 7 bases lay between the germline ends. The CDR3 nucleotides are TGTGCCAGCAGCTTCTATTTTAACACTGAAGCTTTCTTT. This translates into CASSFYFNTEAFF. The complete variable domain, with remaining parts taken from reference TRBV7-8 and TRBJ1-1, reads GAGVSQSPRYKVAKRGQDVALRCDPISGHVSLFWYQQALGQGPEFLTYFQNEAQLDKSGLPSDRFFAERPEGSVSTLKIQRTQQEDSAVYLCASSFYFNTEAFFGQGTRLTVV.

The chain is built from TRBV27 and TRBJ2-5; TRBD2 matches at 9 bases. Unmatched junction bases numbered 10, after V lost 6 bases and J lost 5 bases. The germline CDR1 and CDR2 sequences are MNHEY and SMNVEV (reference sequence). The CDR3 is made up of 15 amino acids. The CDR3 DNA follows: TGTGCCAGCAGCCTGGCGGGAGGGCCAAGGGAGACCCAGTACTTC. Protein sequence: CASSLAGGPRETQYF.

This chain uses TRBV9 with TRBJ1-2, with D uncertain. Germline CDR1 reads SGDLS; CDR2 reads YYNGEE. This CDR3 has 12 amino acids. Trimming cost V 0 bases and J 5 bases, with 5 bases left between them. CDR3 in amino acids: CASSVAGYGYTF. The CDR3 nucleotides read TGTGCCAGCAGCGTAGCGGGGTATGGCTACACCTTC.

The CDR3 DNA is TGTGCCAGCAGACAGTCCACTTTCTATGGCTACACCTTC. The encoded protein is CASRQSTFYGYTF. This chain joins TRBV2 and TRBJ1-2; the D is unclear. This CDR3 region has 13 residues. V was clipped by 6 bases and J by 4 bases, with 12 bases between them. The germline CDR1 and CDR2 sequences are SNHLY and FYNNEI.

The CDR3 DNA follows: TGCGCCAGCAGCTTGGTCGGGACAGGGGGAAAGACCCAGTACTTC. It is translated as CASSLVGTGGKTQYF. This chain connects TRBV5-1 to TRBJ2-5; 11 bases fit TRBD1. The CDR3 is made up of 15 amino acids. Germline lookup yields CDR1 SGHRS and CDR2 YFSETQ. V lost 0 bases to trimming and J lost 6 bases; unmatched junction nucleotides: 4.

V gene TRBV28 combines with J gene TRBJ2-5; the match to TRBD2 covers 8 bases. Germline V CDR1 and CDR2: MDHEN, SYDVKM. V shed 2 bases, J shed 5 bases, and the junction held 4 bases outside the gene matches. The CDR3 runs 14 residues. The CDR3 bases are TGTGCCAGCAGTTTAGCGGGAGGAGAGGAGACCCAGTACTTC. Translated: CASSLAGGEETQYF. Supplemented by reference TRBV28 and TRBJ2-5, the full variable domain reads DVKVTQSSRYLVKRTGEKVFLECVQDMDHENMFWYRQDPGLGLRLIYFSYDVKMKEKGDIPEGYSVSREKKERFSLILESASTNQTSMYLCASSLAGGEETQYFGPGTRLLVL.

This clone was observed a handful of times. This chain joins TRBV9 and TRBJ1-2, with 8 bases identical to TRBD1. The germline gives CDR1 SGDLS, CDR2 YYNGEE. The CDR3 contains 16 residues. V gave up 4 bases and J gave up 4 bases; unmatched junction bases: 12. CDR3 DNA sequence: TGTGCCAGCAGCTCCTCTGGCAGGGGGCAAGCCTATGGCTACACCTTC. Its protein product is CASSSSGRGQAYGYTF.

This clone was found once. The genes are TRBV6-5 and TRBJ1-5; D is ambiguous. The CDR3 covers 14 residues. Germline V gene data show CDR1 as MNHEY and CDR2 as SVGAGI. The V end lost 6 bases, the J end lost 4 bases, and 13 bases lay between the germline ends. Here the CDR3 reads CASSSNGLNQPQHF. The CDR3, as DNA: TGTGCCAGCAGCTCAAATGGACTTAATCAGCCCCAGCATTTT.

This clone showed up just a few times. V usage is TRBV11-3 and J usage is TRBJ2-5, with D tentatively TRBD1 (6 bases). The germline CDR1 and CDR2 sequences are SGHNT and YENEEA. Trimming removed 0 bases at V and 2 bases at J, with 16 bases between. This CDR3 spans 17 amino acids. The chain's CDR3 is CASSLEPYRDAQETQYF. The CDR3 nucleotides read TGTGCCAGCAGCTTAGAACCTTACAGGGACGCTCAAGAGACCCAGTACTTC. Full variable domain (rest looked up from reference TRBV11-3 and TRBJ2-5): EAGVVQSPRYKIIEKKQPVAFWCNPISGHNTLYWYLQNLGQGPELLIRYENEEAVDDSQLPKDRFSAERLKGVDSTLKIQPAELGDSAVYLCASSLEPYRDAQETQYFGPGTRLLVL.

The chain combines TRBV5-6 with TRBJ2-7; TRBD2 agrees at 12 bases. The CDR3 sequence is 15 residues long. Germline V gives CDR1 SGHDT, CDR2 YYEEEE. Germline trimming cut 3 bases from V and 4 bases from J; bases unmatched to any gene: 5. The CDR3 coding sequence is TGTGCCAGCAGCTGGCCGGGACTAGCGGGTTACGAGCAGTACTTC. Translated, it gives CASSWPGLAGYEQYF.

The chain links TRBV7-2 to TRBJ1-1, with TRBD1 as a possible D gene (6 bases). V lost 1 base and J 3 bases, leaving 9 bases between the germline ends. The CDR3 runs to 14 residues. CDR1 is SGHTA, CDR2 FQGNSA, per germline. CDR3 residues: CASSLEQGYTEAFF. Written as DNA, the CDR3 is TGTGCCAGCAGCTTAGAACAGGGATACACTGAAGCTTTCTTT.

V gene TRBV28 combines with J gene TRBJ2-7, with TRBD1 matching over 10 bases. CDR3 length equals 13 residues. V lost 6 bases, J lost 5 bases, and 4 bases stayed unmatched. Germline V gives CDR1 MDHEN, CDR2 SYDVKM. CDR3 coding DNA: TGTGCCAGCAGGGGACAGGGGTGGAACGAGCAGTACTTC. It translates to CASRGQGWNEQYF.

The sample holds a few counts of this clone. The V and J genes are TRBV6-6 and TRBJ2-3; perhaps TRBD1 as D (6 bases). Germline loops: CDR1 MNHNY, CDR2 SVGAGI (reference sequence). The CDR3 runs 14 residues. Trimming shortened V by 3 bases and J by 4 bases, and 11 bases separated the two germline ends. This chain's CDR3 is CASSYSTGPDTQYF. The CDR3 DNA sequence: TGTGCCAGCAGTTATTCGACAGGACCAGATACGCAGTATTTT.

The CDR3 is CASSLVAEKLFF. As DNA, the CDR3 is TGTGCCAGCAGCTTAGTAGCGGAAAAACTGTTTTTT. The V call is TRBV7-8, the J call TRBJ1-4; D not certain. Germline V gene data show CDR1 as SGHVS and CDR2 as FQNEAQ. Trimming left V 1 base short and J 8 bases short, with 5 bases between. CDR3 length equals 12 residues.

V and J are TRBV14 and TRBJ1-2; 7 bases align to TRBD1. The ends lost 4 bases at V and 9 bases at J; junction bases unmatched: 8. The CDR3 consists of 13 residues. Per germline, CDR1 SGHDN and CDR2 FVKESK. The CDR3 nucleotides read TGTGCCAGCAGCCTTAGCGGGACAGTGAGCTACACCTTC. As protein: CASSLSGTVSYTF.

This CDR3 is CASSKGTPDQPQHF. The CDR3 DNA follows: TGTGCCAGTAGTAAAGGGACACCAGATCAGCCCCAGCATTTT. The chain uses TRBV19 and TRBJ1-5, with D perhaps TRBD1 (6 bases). CDR1 is LNHDA, CDR2 SQIVND, per germline (reference sequence). V lost 4 bases, J lost 5 bases, and 12 bases lay in between. This CDR3 comprises 14 residues.

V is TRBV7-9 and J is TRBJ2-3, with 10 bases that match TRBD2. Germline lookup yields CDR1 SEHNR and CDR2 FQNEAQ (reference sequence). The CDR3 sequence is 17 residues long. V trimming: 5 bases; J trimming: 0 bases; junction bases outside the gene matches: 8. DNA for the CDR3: TGTGCCAGCAGCCCCCAGAGGACTAGCGGAAGCACAGATACGCAGTATTTT. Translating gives CASSPQRTSGSTDTQYF.

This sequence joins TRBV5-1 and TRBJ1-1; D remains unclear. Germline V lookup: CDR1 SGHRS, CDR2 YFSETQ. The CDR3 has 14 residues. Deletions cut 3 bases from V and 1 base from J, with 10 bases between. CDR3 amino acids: CASSSLTPNTEAFF. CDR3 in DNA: TGCGCCAGCAGCTCCTTGACACCGAACACTGAAGCTTTCTTT.

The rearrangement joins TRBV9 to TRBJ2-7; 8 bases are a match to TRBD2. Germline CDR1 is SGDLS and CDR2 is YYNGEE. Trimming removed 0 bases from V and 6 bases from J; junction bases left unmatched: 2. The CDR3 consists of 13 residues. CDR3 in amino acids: CASSVGGGLEQYF. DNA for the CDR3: TGTGCCAGCAGCGTAGGCGGGGGGCTCGAGCAGTACTTC.